This entry concerns a single T cell receptor (beta chain). The antigen remains undetermined. This sample was taken from a study of T-cell memory formation after mild COVID-19. In the study overall: Clusters were largely donor specific.

CDR3 size: 15 residues. Germline CDR1 reads LNHNV; CDR2 reads YYDKDF (reference sequence). V trimming: 0 bases; J trimming: 10 bases; junction bases outside the gene matches: 11. Overall study results and limits: Day 15 to 85 contracting clones showed balanced CD4/CD8; day 15 to 37 expanders favored CD4+. That cross-reactive memory joined was suggested by some responding clones appearing in pre-infection memory.

5'RACE primed at constant segments yielded TCR alpha and TCR beta cDNA libraries bearing sample barcodes and UMIs. TCRdb re-derived calls from the 5' RACE reads in MiXCR, one entry per CDR3 protein. The table shows a few hundred thousand distinct CDR3 sequences, with approximately 21% occurring only once. The specimen was PBMCs or a T cell subset sorted from them (not recorded which). This receptor was identified in an adult woman who had mild COVID-19 (a few samples of this study predate the infection). Cell type and time point are not known. V gene TRBV15 combines with J gene TRBJ2-5; 7 nucleotides align to TRBD2. The CDR3 here is CATSRDQGLGSGQYF. The CDR3 DNA sequence: TGTGCCACCAGCAGAGATCAAGGACTAGGCAGTGGCCAGTACTTC. Looking up the rest from reference TRBV15 and TRBJ2-5 gives the full variable domain: DAMVIQNPRYQVTQFGKPVTLSCSQTLNHNVMYWYQQKSSQAPKLLFHYYDKDFNNEADTPDNFQSRRPNTSFCFLDIRSPGLGDTAMYLCATSRDQGLGSGQYFGPGTRLLVL.